This TCR beta chain is from a study of cytomegalovirus exposure and HLA in healthy donors. Study results and caveats: The authors enumerated around 150 TCR beta chains as linked to cytomegalovirus. In a later analysis, TCR association rates varied by HLA locus: DRB1 most, HLA-C fewest.

PCR amplification relied on 60 Vbeta primers (plus 13 Jbeta primers). Sequencing was performed with immunoSEQ multiplex PCR; in TCRdb, only in-frame clones are kept and a portion is missing. The sample lists roughly 150,000 clones; over 70% were seen once. Comment on this clone: What it recognizes is unknown.

The source of this sequence is a male donor in good health and CMV-seronegative. What was sequenced was PBMCs.

The CDR3 is CASSVQGTNEKLFF. The CDR3 coding sequence is TGTGCCAGCAGCGTCCAGGGTACTAATGAAAAACTGTTTTTT. The V and J genes are TRBV9 and TRBJ1-4; D is perhaps TRBD1 (5 bases). V lost 2 bases to trimming and J lost 2 bases, with 7 bases between them. Germline V gives CDR1 SGDLS, CDR2 YYNGEE. There are 14 residues in the CDR3.